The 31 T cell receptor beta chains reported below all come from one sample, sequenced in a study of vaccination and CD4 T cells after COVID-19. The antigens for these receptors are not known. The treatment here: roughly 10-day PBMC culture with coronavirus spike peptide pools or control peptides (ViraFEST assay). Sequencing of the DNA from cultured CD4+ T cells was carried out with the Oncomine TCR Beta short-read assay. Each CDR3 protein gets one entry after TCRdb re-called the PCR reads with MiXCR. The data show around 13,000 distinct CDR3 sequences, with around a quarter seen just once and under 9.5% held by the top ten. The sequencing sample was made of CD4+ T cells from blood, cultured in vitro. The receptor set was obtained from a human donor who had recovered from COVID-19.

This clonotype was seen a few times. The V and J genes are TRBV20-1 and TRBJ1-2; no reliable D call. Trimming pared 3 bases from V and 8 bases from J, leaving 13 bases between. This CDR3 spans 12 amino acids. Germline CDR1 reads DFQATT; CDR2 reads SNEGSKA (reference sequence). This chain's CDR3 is CSASLTVIGYTF. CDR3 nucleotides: TGCAGTGCTAGTTTGACGGTAATAGGCTACACCTTC.

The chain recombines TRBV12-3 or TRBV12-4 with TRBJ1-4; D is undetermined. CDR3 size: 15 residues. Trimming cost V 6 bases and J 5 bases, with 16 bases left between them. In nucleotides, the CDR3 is TGTGCCAGCAGCCCTGGCACTTTTCAAAATGAAAAACTGTTTTTT. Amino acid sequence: CASSPGTFQNEKLFF.

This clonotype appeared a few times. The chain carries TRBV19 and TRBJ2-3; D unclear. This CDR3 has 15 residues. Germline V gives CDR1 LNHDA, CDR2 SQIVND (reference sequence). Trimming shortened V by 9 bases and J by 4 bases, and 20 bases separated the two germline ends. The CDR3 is CASRRAQSASDTQYF. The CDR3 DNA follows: TGTGCCAGCAGACGGGCGCAGAGCGCGTCAGATACGCAGTATTTT.

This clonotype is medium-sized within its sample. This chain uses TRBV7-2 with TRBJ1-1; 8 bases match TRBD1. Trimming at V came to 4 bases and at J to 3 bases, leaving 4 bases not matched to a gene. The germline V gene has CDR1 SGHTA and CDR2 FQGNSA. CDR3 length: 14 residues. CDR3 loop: CASSWLTGDTEAFF. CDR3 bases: TGTGCCAGCAGCTGGCTGACAGGGGACACTGAAGCTTTCTTT.

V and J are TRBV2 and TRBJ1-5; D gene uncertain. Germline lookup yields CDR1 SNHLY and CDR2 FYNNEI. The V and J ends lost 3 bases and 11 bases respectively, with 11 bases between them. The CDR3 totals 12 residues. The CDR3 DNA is TGTGCCAGCAGTGATGAGGTGTCGGCCCAGCATTTT. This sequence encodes CASSDEVSAQHF.

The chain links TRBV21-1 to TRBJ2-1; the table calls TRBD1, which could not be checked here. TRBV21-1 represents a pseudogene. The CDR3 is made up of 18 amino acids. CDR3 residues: CASSLVRGQGASYNEQFF. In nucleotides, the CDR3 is TGTGCCAGCAGCCTCGTCAGGGGACAGGGGGCGAGCTACAATGAGCAGTTCTTC.

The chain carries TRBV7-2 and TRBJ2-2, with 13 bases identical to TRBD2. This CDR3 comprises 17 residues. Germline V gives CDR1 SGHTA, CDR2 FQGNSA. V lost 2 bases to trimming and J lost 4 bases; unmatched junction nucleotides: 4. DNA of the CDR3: TGTGCCAGCAGCTTAACTAGCGGGGGGGCTGGCACCGGGGAGCTGTTTTTT. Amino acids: CASSLTSGGAGTGELFF. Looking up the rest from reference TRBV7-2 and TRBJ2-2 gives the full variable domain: GAGVSQSPSNKVTEKGKDVELRCDPISGHTALYWYRQSLGQGLEFLIYFQGNSAPDKSGLPSDRFSAERTGGSVSTLTIQRTQQEDSAVYLCASSLTSGGAGTGELFFGEGSRLTVL.

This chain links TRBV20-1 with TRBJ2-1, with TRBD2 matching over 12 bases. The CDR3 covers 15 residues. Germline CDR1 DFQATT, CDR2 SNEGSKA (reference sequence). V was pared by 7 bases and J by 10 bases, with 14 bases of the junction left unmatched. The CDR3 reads CSGLQPSGGVGEQFF. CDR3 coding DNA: TGCAGTGGTCTTCAGCCTAGCGGGGGGGTCGGGGAGCAGTTCTTC.

This CDR3 reads CASSMTSGGVEQYF. DNA for the CDR3: TGTGCCAGCAGCATGACTAGCGGGGGCGTAGAGCAGTACTTC. This sequence joins TRBV11-2 and TRBJ2-7, with 12 positions matching TRBD2. V trimming: 5 bases; J trimming: 7 bases; junction bases outside the gene matches: 6. CDR3 length equals 14 residues. Per the germline V gene, CDR1 is SGHAT and CDR2 is FQNNGV.

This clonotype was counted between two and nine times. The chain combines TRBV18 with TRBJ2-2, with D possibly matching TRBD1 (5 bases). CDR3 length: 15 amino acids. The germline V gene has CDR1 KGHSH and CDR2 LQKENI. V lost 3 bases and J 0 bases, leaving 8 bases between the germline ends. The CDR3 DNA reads TGTGCCAGCTCACCGGGGCAGGCGAACACCGGGGAGCTGTTTTTT. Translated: CASSPGQANTGELFF. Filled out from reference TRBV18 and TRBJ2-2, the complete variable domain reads NAGVMQNPRHLVRRRGQEARLRCSPMKGHSHVYWYRQLPEEGLKFMVYLQKENIIDESGMPKERFSAEFPKEGPSILRIQQVVRGDSAAYFCASSPGQANTGELFFGEGSRLTVL.

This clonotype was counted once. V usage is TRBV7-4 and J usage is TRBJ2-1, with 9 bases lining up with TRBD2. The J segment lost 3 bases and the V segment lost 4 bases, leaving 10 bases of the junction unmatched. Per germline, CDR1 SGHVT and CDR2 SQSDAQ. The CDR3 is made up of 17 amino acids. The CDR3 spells CASSSRLLAGFYNEQFF. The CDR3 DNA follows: TGTGCCAGCAGCTCCAGACTGCTAGCGGGGTTCTACAATGAGCAGTTCTTC.

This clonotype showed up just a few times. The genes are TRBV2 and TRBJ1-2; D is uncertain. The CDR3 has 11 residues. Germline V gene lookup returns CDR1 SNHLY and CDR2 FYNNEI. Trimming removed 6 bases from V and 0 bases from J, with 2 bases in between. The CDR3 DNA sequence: TGTGCCAGCAGGGCTAACTATGGCTACACCTTC. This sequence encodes CASRANYGYTF. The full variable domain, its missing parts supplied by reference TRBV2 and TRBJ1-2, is EPEVTQTPSHQVTQMGQEVILRCVPISNHLYFYWYRQILGQKVEFLVSFYNNEISEKSEIFDDQFSVERPDGSNFTLKIRSTKLEDSAMYFCASRANYGYTFGSGTRLTVV.

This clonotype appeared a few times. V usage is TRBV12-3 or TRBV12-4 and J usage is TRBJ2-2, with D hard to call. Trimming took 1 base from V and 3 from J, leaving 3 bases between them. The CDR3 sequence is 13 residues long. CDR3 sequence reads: CASSLGYTGELFF. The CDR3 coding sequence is TGTGCCAGCAGTTTAGGGTACACCGGGGAGCTGTTTTTT.

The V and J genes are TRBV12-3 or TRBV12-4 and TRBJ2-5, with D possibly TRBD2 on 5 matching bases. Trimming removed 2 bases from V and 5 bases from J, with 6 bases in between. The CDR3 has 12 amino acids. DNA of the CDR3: TGTGCCAGCAGTTTATCGGGGGAGACCCAGTACTTC. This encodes CASSLSGETQYF.

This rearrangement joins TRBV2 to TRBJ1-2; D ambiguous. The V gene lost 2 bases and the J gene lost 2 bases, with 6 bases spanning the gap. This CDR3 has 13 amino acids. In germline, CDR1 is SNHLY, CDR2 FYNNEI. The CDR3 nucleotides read TGTGCCAGCAGTGAAAGGTCCAACTATGGCTACACCTTC. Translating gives CASSERSNYGYTF.

The CDR3 DNA sequence: TGTGCCAGCTCACCTTTAGTGCCAGATTACAATGAGCAGTTCTTC. This translates into CASSPLVPDYNEQFF. The chain links TRBV18 to TRBJ2-1, with unresolved D. The germline V gene has CDR1 KGHSH and CDR2 LQKENI. The CDR3 spans 15 residues. The V and J ends lost 3 bases and 4 bases respectively, with 13 bases between them. Based on the CDR3 plus reference TRBV18 and TRBJ2-1, the full variable domain is NAGVMQNPRHLVRRRGQEARLRCSPMKGHSHVYWYRQLPEEGLKFMVYLQKENIIDESGMPKERFSAEFPKEGPSILRIQQVVRGDSAAYFCASSPLVPDYNEQFFGPGTRLTVL.

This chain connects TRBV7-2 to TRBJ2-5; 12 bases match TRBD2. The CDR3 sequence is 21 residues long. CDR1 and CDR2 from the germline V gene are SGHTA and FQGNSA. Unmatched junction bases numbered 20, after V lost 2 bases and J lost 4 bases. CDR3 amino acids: CASSLRLASGGARGGGETQYF. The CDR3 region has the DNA TGTGCCAGCAGCTTACGGTTGGCTAGCGGGGGGGCCCGTGGGGGTGGAGAGACCCAGTACTTC. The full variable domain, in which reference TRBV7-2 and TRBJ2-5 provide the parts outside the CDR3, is GAGVSQSPSNKVTEKGKDVELRCDPISGHTALYWYRQSLGQGLEFLIYFQGNSAPDKSGLPSDRFSAERTGGSVSTLTIQRTQQEDSAVYLCASSLRLASGGARGGGETQYFGPGTRLLVL.

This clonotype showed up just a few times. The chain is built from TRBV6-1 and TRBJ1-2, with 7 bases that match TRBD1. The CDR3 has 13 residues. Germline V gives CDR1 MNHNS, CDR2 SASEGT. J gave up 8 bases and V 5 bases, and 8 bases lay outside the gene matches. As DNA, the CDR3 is TGTGCCAGCAGTACCGGACAGGCTTGGGGCTACACCTTC. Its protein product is CASSTGQAWGYTF.

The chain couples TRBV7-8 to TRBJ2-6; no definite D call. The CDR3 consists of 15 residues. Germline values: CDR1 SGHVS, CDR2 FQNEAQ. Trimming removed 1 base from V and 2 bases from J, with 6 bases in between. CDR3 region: CASSLVLTGANVLTF. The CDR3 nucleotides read TGTGCCAGCAGCTTAGTTCTAACTGGGGCCAACGTCCTGACTTTC.

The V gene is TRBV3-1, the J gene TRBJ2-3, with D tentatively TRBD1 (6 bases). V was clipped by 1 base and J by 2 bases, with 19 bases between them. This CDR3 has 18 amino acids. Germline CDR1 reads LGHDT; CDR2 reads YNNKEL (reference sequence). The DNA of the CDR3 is TGTGCCAGCAGCCAAGCAGACAGGCCCCACTTTTACACAGATACGCAGTATTTT. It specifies CASSQADRPHFYTDTQYF.

In nucleotides, the CDR3 is TGTGCCTGGAGTGCGGGGGGCAGGGGGCGCGCTAATGAGCAGTTCTTC. It codes for CAWSAGGRGRANEQFF. The V gene is TRBV30, the J gene TRBJ2-1, with TRBD1 as a possible D gene (8 bases). V shed 1 base and J shed 7 bases, with 20 bases lying between them. The CDR3 spans 16 residues. Germline CDR1 reads GTSNPN; CDR2 reads SVGIG (reference sequence).

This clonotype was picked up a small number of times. The CDR3 reads CASSLGQGVATFF. CDR3 sequence (DNA): TGTGCCAGCAGCTTAGGTCAAGGAGTTGCAACTTTCTTT. J is TRBJ1-1 and V is TRBV7-2; D not resolved. The CDR3 runs 13 residues. Trimming stripped 1 base from V and 12 bases from J, with 15 bases between. Germline CDR1 is SGHTA and CDR2 is FQGNSA.

CDR3 in amino acids: CASSLKDRGRGGYTF. CDR3 coding DNA: TGTGCCAGCAGCTTGAAAGACAGGGGGCGAGGTGGCTACACCTTC. The chain uses TRBV5-4 and TRBJ1-2, with TRBD1 matching 10 bases. J was trimmed by 7 bases and V by 1 base; bases with no gene match: 7. Germline V gene data show CDR1 as SGHNT and CDR2 as YYREEE (reference sequence). The CDR3 length is 15 residues.

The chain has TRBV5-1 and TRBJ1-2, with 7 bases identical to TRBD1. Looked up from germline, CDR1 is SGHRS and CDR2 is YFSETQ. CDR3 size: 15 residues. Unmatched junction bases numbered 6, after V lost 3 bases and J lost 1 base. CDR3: CASSYPGQSNYGYTF. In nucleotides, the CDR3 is TGCGCCAGCAGCTATCCGGGACAGAGTAACTATGGCTACACCTTC.

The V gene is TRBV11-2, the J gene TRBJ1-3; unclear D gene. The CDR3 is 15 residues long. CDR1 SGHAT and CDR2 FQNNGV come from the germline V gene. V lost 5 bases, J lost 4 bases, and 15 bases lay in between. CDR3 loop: CASSNKAGGGNTIYF. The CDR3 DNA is TGTGCCAGCAGCAATAAGGCCGGAGGGGGAAACACCATATATTTT.

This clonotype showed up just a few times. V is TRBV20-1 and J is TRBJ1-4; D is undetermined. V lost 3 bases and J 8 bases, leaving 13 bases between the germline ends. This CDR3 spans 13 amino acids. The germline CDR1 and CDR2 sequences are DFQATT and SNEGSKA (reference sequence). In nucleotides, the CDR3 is TGCAGTGCTAGCCCTGGCGGCACAGAAAAACTGTTTTTT. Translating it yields CSASPGGTEKLFF.

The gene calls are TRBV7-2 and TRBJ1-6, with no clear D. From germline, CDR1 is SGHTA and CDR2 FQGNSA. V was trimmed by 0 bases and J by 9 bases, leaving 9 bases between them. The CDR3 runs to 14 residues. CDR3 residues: CASSLAPEGSPLHF. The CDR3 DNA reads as TGTGCCAGCAGCTTAGCGCCGGAGGGTTCACCCCTCCACTTT. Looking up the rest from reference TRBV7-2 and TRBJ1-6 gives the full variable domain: GAGVSQSPSNKVTEKGKDVELRCDPISGHTALYWYRQSLGQGLEFLIYFQGNSAPDKSGLPSDRFSAERTGGSVSTLTIQRTQQEDSAVYLCASSLAPEGSPLHFGNGTRLTVT.

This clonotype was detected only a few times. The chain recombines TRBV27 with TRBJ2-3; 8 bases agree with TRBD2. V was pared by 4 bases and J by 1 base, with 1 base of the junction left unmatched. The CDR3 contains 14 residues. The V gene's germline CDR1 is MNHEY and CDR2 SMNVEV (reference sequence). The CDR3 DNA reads TGTGCCAGCAGTTACGGGGGGGGCACAGATACGCAGTATTTT. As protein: CASSYGGGTDTQYF.

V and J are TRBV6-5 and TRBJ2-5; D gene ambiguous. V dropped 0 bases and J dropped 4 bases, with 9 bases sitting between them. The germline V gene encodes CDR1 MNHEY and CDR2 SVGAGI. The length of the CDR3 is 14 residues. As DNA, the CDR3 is TGTGCCAGCAGTTACTCTCCGACCATAGAGACCCAGTACTTC. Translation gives CASSYSPTIETQYF.

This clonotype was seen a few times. Here the CDR3 reads CASSDSGQGVNVLTF. Written as DNA, the CDR3 is TGTGCCAGCAGCGACTCCGGACAGGGTGTCAACGTCCTGACTTTC. V and J are TRBV6-2 or TRBV6-3 and TRBJ2-6; 8 bases line up with TRBD1. The V gene's germline CDR1 is MNHEY and CDR2 SVGEGT. The CDR3 sequence is 15 residues long. V shed 6 bases, J shed 9 bases, and the junction held 10 bases outside the gene matches.

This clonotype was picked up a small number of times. This CDR3 reads CASSFSLRNEQFF. The CDR3 DNA reads as TGTGCCAGCAGTTTCTCTCTTAGGAATGAGCAGTTCTTC. The chain combines TRBV27 with TRBJ2-1; D call uncertain. The germline CDR1 and CDR2 sequences are MNHEY and SMNVEV (reference sequence). CDR3 length equals 13 residues. The V end lost 3 bases, the J end lost 7 bases, and 10 bases lay between the germline ends.